The rows below give T cell receptor beta chains drawn from one sample of a study of blood T cell repertoires in COVID-19. The protocol was immunoSEQ multiplex PCR, while the TCRdb copy is restricted to in-frame clones and leaves out a portion. In the table there are about 310,000 clones, 89% of which are singletons. The sample taken for sequencing was PBMCs or T cells enriched from blood (not recorded which). The receptors were gathered from a middle-aged woman who had recovered from COVID-19. Each CDR3 is given with its conserved first and last residue. D genes are given only for firm matches. Clone size is shown for a subset of rows, as once, few, many or a class of expanded clone.

cdr3_length j_call clone_size d_call v_call cdr3_aa cdr3_nt
13 TRBJ1-1 NA TRBD1 TRBV5-1 CASSNTGETEAFF TGCGCCAGCAGCAACACAGGGGAGACTGAAGCTTTCTTT
19 TRBJ1-1 NA NA TRBV21-1 CASSKRARRTTGRNTEAFF TGTGCCAGCAGCAAAAGGGCCCGGAGGACGACAGGAAGGAACACTGAAGCTTTCTTT
15 TRBJ1-2 NA NA TRBV9 CASSVGTGGIYGYTF TGTGCCAGCAGCGTAGGTACGGGAGGCATCTATGGCTACACCTTC
15 TRBJ2-7 NA NA TRBV24-1 CATSDLPAGNYEQYF TGTGCCACCAGTGATTTGCCGGCAGGGAACTACGAGCAGTACTTC
16 TRBJ1-5 NA NA TRBV28 CASTPWGGASNQPQHF TGTGCCAGCACCCCGTGGGGGGGCGCGAGCAATCAGCCCCAGCATTTT
16 TRBJ1-5 NA NA TRBV2 CASRQGGWGSNQPQHF TGTGCCAGCAGGCAGGGAGGGTGGGGTAGCAATCAGCCCCAGCATTTT
15 TRBJ2-3 NA TRBD1 TRBV28 CASSLGTGVTDTQYF TGTGCCAGCAGTTTAGGGACAGGGGTCACAGATACGCAGTATTTT
14 TRBJ2-3 NA NA TRBV7-3 CASSLGAITDTQYF TGTGCCAGCAGCTTAGGGGCCATCACAGATACGCAGTATTTT
13 TRBJ2-5 NA NA TRBV7-6 CASSSGNEGTQYF TGTGCCAGCAGCTCCGGGAATGAGGGGACCCAGTACTTC
15 TRBJ1-1 NA TRBD1 TRBV9 CASSVAAGGVTEAFF TGTGCCAGCAGCGTAGCCGCAGGGGGCGTAACTGAAGCTTTCTTT
15 TRBJ2-7 NA NA TRBV14 CASSQGGGGPYEQYF TGTGCCAGCAGCCAAGGGGGGGGCGGCCCCTACGAGCAGTACTTC
13 TRBJ1-1 NA TRBD1 TRBV19 CASSGTVNTEAFF TGTGCCAGCTCCGGGACAGTTAACACTGAAGCTTTCTTT
17 TRBJ2-1 NA TRBD2 TRBV5-1 CASSLAGTSGGAGEQFF TGCGCCAGCAGCTTGGCAGGGACTAGCGGGGGGGCCGGTGAGCAGTTCTTC
16 TRBJ1-3 once NA TRBV11-3 CASSLDLADSGNTIYF TGTGCCAGCAGCTTAGATTTGGCAGACTCTGGAAACACCATATATTTT
14 TRBJ2-1 NA TRBD2 TRBV5-1 CASRSGGAGNEQFF TGCGCCAGCCGGAGCGGGGGGGCGGGAAATGAGCAGTTCTTC
20 TRBJ2-1 NA NA TRBV21-1 CASSNIYGTRLRGEVNEQFF TGTGCCAGCAGCAACATTTACGGGACTAGGCTTAGGGGCGAAGTCAATGAGCAGTTCTTC
15 TRBJ2-2 NA NA TRBV5-1 CASSLAPGDTGELFF TGCGCCAGCAGCTTGGCCCCGGGGGACACCGGGGAGCTGTTTTTT
15 TRBJ2-1 NA TRBD2 TRBV7-6 CASSLVLAGYNEQFF TGTGCCAGCAGCTTAGTCTTAGCGGGATACAATGAGCAGTTCTTC
16 TRBJ2-7 NA NA TRBV5-1 CASSLVGRPSSYEQYF TGCGCCAGCAGCTTGGTTGGCAGGCCGAGCTCCTACGAGCAGTACTTC
17 TRBJ2-3 many TRBD1 TRBV4-3 CASSQDRTGPSTDTQYF TGCGCCAGCAGCCAAGATCGGACAGGGCCTAGCACAGATACGCAGTATTTT
14 TRBJ2-3 NA TRBD2 TRBV5-1 CASSLTGGADTQYF TGCGCCAGCAGCTTGACCGGGGGGGCAGATACGCAGTATTTT
14 TRBJ1-1 NA TRBD1 TRBV9 CASSAPGQGAAAFF TGTGCCAGCAGCGCTCCGGGACAGGGGGCTGCAGCTTTCTTT
11 TRBJ1-1 NA NA TRBV5-8 CASSLNRVAFF TGTGCCAGCAGCTTGAACCGGGTTGCTTTCTTT
17 TRBJ2-1 NA TRBD1 TRBV18 CASSPGGLDRGRGEQFF TGTGCCAGCTCACCAGGGGGACTTGACAGGGGGCGCGGTGAGCAGTTCTTC
14 TRBJ1-2 once NA TRBV19 CASSIPGLGYGYTF TGTGCCAGTAGTATACCAGGATTGGGCTATGGCTACACCTTC
15 TRBJ2-7 NA TRBD2 TRBV10-2 CASAASGTRNYEQYF TGCGCCAGCGCTGCTTCCGGGACTAGAAACTACGAGCAGTACTTC
13 TRBJ2-7 NA NA TRBV7-2 CASSLAASWEQYF TGTGCCAGCAGCTTAGCGGCCAGTTGGGAGCAGTACTTC
15 TRBJ1-1 NA TRBD1 TRBV7-3 CASSLTGGQNTEAFF TGTGCCAGCAGCTTAACAGGGGGCCAGAACACTGAAGCTTTCTTT
13 TRBJ1-2 NA NA TRBV29-1 CSVEDSGHPGYTF TGCAGCGTTGAAGATAGCGGCCACCCGGGCTACACCTTC
16 TRBJ2-7 NA NA TRBV4-3 CASSQDQAGEGYEQYF TGCGCCAGCAGCCAAGATCAGGCTGGAGAGGGCTACGAGCAGTACTTC
13 TRBJ1-2 NA NA TRBV27 CASRQTGVYGYTF TGTGCCAGCAGACAGACAGGTGTCTATGGCTACACCTTC
11 TRBJ2-7 NA NA TRBV29-1 CSVGSIYEQYF TGCAGCGTGGGCAGCATATACGAGCAGTACTTC
17 TRBJ2-6 once NA TRBV28 CASSPPKRFGGANVLTF TGTGCCAGCAGTCCCCCTAAACGATTTGGTGGGGCCAACGTCCTGACTTTC
15 TRBJ1-2 NA TRBD1 TRBV28 CASTAGTGDPYGYTF TGTGCCAGCACCGCCGGGACAGGGGACCCCTATGGCTACACCTTC
15 TRBJ2-1 NA TRBD1 TRBV5-1 CASSFTGQGADEQFF TGCGCCAGCAGCTTTACGGGACAGGGGGCCGATGAGCAGTTCTTC
12 TRBJ2-7 NA TRBD1 TRBV25-1 CASSRGLGEQYF TGTGCCAGCAGTAGGGGGCTGGGCGAGCAGTACTTC
13 TRBJ1-1 NA TRBD1 TRBV29-1 CSAHRGPNTEAFF TGCAGCGCCCACAGGGGGCCGAACACTGAAGCTTTCTTT
13 TRBJ2-7 NA NA TRBV27 CASSLEAGLEQYF TGTGCCAGCAGTTTAGAAGCGGGCCTCGAGCAGTACTTC
14 TRBJ1-4 NA TRBD1 TRBV6-2/TRBV6-3 CASSRQGPNEKLFF TGTGCCAGCAGTCGACAGGGACCTAATGAAAAACTGTTTTTT
14 TRBJ1-2 NA NA TRBV28 CASTRGGAVYGYTF TGTGCCAGCACCCGGGGGGGGGCAGTCTATGGCTACACCTTC
15 TRBJ2-1 NA NA TRBV7-3 CASSLVENSYNEQFF TGTGCCAGCAGCTTAGTAGAGAACTCCTACAATGAGCAGTTCTTC
12 TRBJ1-2 NA NA TRBV30 CACTVGPYGYTF TGTGCCTGCACCGTTGGGCCCTATGGCTACACCTTC
15 TRBJ2-2 NA NA TRBV27 CASSLGGKVTGELFF TGTGCCAGCAGTTTAGGAGGGAAGGTCACCGGGGAGCTGTTTTTT
12 TRBJ2-7 NA TRBD2 TRBV7-2 CASSQRGAEQYF TGTGCCAGCAGCCAGCGGGGAGCCGAGCAGTACTTC
17 TRBJ2-1 NA NA TRBV5-6 CASSLAREGGSFNEQFF TGTGCCAGCAGCTTGGCCAGGGAGGGGGGCTCCTTCAATGAGCAGTTCTTC